This TCR beta chain was sequenced for a study of identical twins. The CDR3 runs 15 residues. From germline, CDR1 is MNHEY and CDR2 SVGAGI. The V end lost 2 bases, the J end lost 4 bases, and 14 bases lay between the germline ends. No donor was unhealthy or non-Caucasian. TCRdb analysed the 5' RACE reads with MiXCR anew, one entry per CDR3 protein. Of about 520,000 distinct CDR3 sequences in the sample, around 20% are singletons; the top ten hold 0.91%. The same data also went into a second study, on T cells expressing NK-cell markers. That investigation notes: The TCR beta repertoires were obtained from sorted CD3+CD56+NKG2C+, CD3+CD56+NKG2C- and CD3+CD56-NKG2C+ T cells. In the group of eight sequenced donors, seven were HCMV-seropositive and one was seronegative.

The sample was CD4+ T cells sorted from blood. The sequence derives from a woman between 18 and 29 years old in good health. The chain joins TRBV6-5 to TRBJ1-1; D gene uncertain. The CDR3 nucleotides read TGTGCCAGCAGTTACCAGACCATGGGGAGCACTGAAGCTTTCTTT. Protein sequence: CASSYQTMGSTEAFF.